This is a list of T cell receptor beta chains from one sample in a study of blood T cell repertoires in COVID-19. Using immunoSEQ multiplex PCR, the repertoire was profiled, and TCRdb retains in-frame clones only, with some absent. The table has 98,000 or so clones, roughly 84% seen once. Input material: peripheral blood. These receptor sequences come from a man in his sixties with acute or convalescent COVID-19. CDR3s leave out the opening cysteine and the closing phenylalanine or tryptophan.

V gene,CDR3 length,CDR3 protein
TRBV5-1,12,ASSRDRGTGELF
TRBV6-5,13,ASSYSPGGAHEQY
TRBV2,12,ASKERLPNTEAF
TRBV20-1,9,RAHGDYEQY
TRBV2,12,ASSGRGEGQKLF
TRBV19,13,ASTGTEVNSGKQY
TRBV11-2,12,ASSLMTGAETQY
TRBV18,11,ASSGAGANVLT
TRBV19,12,ASSTSGGYQPQH
TRBV29-1,11,SVEWTVQETQY
TRBV3-1/TRBV3-2,14,ASSHLGQGSDYGYT
TRBV5-1,15,ASSLEPTGPMNTEAF
TRBV28,11,ASSSGTYNEQF
TRBV19,16,ASSPGGSGFANTGELF
TRBV2,13,ASRAGASGANVLT
TRBV7-2,14,ASSLASQGSSTGYT
TRBV7-9,12,ASARGAKDYGYT
TRBV4-3,14,ASSQDPGLVTGELF
TRBV2,9,ASRSQGHYT
TRBV19,16,ASSISAGGTLLNQPQH
TRBV30,11,AWISAGGNEQF
TRBV6-1,13,ASSEAWARGEKLF
TRBV7-2,10,ASSRYQETQY
TRBV5-5,12,ASSSVLLRVEQF
TRBV15,11,ATSRDGIHTQY
TRBV19,12,ASSRQPQADTQY
TRBV5-4,12,ASSPGEAKNIQY
TRBV5-6,14,ASSLRAGPANYGYT
TRBV6-5,11,ASKTDGNSPLH
TRBV7-2,13,ASSLMTGDNSPLH
TRBV7-9,15,ASSLTGQGSRGYEQY
TRBV7-8,13,ASSPPGITNEKLF
TRBV9,13,ASSINQGARETQY
TRBV2,12,ASRGGTDQETQY
TRBV7-9,12,ASSLMRQGHGYT
TRBV3-1/TRBV3-2,13,ASSQGGGGTQPQH
TRBV5-6,11,ASSLVFSYEQY
TRBV19,13,ASSMGDRGRQPQH
TRBV7-9,14,ASSSSRDRGNQPQH
TRBV5-1,17,ASSPGAQRETGSRNIQY
TRBV27,13,ASSKERTGNTEAF
TRBV15,14,ATSRNFGLIRNTIY
TRBV7-8,14,ASSSRGPGVEEKLF
TRBV18,12,ASSHGGTYNEQF
TRBV25-1,11,ASFTSGSYEQY
TRBV30,14,AWSEALRGSNQPQH
TRBV4-3,13,ASSQDIEVGETQY
TRBV5-6,13,ASSFGGRASYEQY
TRBV5-4,13,ASSSELQGVSGYT
TRBV5-1,14,ASSWTTGGPNTEAF
TRBV5-6,13,ASSLTAYSNQPQH
TRBV9,14,ASSLRGTERLYGYT
TRBV7-9,15,ASSSWTGGSLNQPQH
TRBV7-6,15,ASSSGTDPNSGNTIY
TRBV24-1,13,ATSDLGTSGDTQY
TRBV19,12,ASSAHRVGTEAF
TRBV9,12,ASTAQGQGEKLF
TRBV10-2,13,ASSLTARGVYGYT
TRBV5-4,14,ASSPGLAGSVKTQY